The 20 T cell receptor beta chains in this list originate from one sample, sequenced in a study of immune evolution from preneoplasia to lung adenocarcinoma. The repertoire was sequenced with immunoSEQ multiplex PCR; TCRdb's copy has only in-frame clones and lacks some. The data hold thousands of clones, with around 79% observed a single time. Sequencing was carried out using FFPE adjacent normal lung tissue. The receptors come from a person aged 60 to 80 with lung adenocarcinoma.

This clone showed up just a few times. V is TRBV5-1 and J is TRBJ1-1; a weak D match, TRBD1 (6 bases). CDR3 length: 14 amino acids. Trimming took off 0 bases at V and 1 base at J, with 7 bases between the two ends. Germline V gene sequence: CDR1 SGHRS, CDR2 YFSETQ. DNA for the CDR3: TGCGCCAGCAGCTTGGGGGGACAGAACACTGAAGCTTTCTTT. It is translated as CASSLGGQNTEAFF.

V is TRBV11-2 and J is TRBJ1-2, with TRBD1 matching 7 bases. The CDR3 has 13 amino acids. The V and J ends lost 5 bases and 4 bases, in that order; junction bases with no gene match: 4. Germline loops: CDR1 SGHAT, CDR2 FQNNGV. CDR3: CASSPAGGYGYTF. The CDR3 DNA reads TGTGCCAGCAGCCCCGCAGGGGGCTATGGCTACACCTTC. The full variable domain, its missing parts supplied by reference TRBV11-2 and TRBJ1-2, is EAGVAQSPRYKIIEKRQSVAFWCNPISGHATLYWYQQILGQGPKLLIQFQNNGVVDDSQLPKDRFSAERLKGVDSTLKIQPAKLEDSAVYLCASSPAGGYGYTFGSGTRLTVV.

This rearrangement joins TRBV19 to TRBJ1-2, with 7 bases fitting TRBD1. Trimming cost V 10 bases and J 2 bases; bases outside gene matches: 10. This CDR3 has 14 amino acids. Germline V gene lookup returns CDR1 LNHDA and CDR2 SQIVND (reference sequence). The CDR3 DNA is TGTGCCACCGAAGACAGGGTAGGGAACTATGGCTACACCTTC. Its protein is CATEDRVGNYGYTF.

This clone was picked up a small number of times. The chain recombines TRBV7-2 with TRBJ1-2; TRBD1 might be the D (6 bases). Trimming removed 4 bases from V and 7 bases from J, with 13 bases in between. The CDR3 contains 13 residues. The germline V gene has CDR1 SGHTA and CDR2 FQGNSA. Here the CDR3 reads CASSSVQGFGYTF. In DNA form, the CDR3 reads TGTGCCAGCAGCTCGGTACAGGGTTTTGGCTACACCTTC.

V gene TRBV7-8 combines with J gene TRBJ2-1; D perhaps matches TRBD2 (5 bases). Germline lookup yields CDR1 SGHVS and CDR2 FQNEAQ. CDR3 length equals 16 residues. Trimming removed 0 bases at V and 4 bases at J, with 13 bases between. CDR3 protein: CASSLAWLADYNEQFF. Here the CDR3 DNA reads TGTGCCAGCAGCTTAGCGTGGCTAGCAGATTACAATGAGCAGTTCTTC.

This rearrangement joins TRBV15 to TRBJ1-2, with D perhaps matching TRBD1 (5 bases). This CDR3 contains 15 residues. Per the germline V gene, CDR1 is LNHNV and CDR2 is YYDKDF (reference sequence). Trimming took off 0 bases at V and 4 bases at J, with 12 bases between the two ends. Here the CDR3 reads CATSRDTQGSYGYTF. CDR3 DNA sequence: TGTGCCACCAGCAGAGATACTCAGGGTAGCTATGGCTACACCTTC.

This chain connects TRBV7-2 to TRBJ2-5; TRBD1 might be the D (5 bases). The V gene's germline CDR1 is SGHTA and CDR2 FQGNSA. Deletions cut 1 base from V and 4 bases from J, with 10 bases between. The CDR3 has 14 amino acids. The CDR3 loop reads CASSLDQGGETQYF. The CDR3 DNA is TGTGCCAGCAGCTTAGACCAGGGCGGAGAGACCCAGTACTTC.

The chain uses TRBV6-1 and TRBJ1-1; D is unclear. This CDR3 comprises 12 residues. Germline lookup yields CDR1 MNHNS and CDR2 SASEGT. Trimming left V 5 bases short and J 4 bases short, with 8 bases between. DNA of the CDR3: TGTGCCAGCAGTCGACACGGCACTGAAGCTTTCTTT. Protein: CASSRHGTEAFF.

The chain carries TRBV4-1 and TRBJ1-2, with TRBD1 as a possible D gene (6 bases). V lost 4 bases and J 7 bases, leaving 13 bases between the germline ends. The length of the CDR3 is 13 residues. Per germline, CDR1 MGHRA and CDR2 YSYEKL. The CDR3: CASSLTGAGGYTF. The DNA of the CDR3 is TGCGCCAGCAGCCTCACGGGGGCAGGTGGCTACACCTTC.

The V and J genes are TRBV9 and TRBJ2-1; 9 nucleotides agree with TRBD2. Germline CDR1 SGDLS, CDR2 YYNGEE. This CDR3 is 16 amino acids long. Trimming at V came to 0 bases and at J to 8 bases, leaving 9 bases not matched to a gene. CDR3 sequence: CASSVATSGGVHEQFF. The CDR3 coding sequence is TGTGCCAGCAGCGTAGCGACTAGCGGAGGGGTTCATGAGCAGTTCTTC. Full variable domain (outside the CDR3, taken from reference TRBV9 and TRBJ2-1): DSGVTQTPKHLITATGQRVTLRCSPRSGDLSVYWYQQSLDQGLQFLIQYYNGEERAKGNILERFSAQQFPDLHSELNLSSLELGDSALYFCASSVATSGGVHEQFFGPGTRLTVL.

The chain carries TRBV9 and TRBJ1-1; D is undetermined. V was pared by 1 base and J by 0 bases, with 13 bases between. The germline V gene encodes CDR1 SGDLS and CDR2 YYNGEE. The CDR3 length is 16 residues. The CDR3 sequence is CASSVNWWDLNTEAFF. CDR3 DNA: TGTGCCAGCAGCGTAAATTGGTGGGATCTGAACACTGAAGCTTTCTTT.

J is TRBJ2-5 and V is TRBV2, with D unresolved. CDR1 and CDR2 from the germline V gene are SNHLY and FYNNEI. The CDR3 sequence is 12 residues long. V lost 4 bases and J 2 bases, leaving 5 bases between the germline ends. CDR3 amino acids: CASSVDQETQYF. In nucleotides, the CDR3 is TGTGCCAGCAGTGTCGATCAAGAGACCCAGTACTTC.

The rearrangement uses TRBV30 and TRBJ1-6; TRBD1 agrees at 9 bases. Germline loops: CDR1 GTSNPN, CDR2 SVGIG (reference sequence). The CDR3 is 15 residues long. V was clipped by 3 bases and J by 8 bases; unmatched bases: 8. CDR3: CAWSALTGGDSPLHF. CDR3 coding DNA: TGTGCCTGGAGCGCGCTTACAGGGGGCGATTCACCCCTCCACTTT.

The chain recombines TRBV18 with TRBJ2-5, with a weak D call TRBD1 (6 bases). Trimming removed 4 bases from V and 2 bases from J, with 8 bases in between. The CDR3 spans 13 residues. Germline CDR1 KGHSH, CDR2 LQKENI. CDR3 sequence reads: CASSRGPQETQYF. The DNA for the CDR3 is TGTGCCAGCTCACGGGGGCCTCAAGAGACCCAGTACTTC.

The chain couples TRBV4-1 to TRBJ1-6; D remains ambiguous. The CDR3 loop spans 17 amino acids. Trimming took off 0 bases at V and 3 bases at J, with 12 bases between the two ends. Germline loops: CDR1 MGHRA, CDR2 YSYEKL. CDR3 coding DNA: TGCGCCAGCAGCCAAGAGGCGAGACTGAGCTATAATTCACCCCTCCACTTT. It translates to CASSQEARLSYNSPLHF.

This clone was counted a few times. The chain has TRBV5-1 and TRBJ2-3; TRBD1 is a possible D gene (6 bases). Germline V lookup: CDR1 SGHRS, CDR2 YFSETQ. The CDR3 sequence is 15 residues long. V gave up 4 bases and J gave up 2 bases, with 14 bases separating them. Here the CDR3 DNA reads TGCGCCAGCAGCCCCCAGGGGATGCCCACAGATACGCAGTATTTT. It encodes CASSPQGMPTDTQYF.

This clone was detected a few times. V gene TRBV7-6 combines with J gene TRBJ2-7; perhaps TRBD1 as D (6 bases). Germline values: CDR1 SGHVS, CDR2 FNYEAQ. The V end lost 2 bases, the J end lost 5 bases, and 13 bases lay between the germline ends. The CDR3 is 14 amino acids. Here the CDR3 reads CASSLRQGIDEQYF. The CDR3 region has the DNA TGTGCCAGCAGCTTAAGGCAGGGGATTGACGAGCAGTACTTC. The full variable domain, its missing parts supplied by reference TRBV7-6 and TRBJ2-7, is GAGVSQSPRYKVTKRGQDVALRCDPISGHVSLYWYRQALGQGPEFLTYFNYEAQQDKSGLPNDRFSAERPEGSISTLTIQRTEQRDSAMYRCASSLRQGIDEQYFGPGTRLTVT.

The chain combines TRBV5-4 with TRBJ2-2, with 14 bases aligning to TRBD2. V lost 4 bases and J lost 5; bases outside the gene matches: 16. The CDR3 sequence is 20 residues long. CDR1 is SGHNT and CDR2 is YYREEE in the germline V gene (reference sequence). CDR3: CASSRLAGGPGSRITGELFF. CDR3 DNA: TGTGCCAGCAGCCGACTAGCGGGAGGGCCTGGCTCTCGAATTACCGGGGAGCTGTTTTTT.

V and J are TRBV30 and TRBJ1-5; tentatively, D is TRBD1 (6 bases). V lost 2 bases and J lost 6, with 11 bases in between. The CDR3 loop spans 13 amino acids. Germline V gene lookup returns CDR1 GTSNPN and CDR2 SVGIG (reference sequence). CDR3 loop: CAWSFQGIQPQHF. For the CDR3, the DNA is TGTGCCTGGAGTTTCCAGGGGATTCAGCCCCAGCATTTT.

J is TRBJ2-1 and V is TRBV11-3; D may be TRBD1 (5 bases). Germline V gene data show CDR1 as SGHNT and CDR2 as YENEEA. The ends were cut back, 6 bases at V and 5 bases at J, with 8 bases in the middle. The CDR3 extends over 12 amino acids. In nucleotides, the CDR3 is TGTGCCAGCAGAGGGGCGAACAATGAGCAGTTCTTC. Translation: CASRGANNEQFF.